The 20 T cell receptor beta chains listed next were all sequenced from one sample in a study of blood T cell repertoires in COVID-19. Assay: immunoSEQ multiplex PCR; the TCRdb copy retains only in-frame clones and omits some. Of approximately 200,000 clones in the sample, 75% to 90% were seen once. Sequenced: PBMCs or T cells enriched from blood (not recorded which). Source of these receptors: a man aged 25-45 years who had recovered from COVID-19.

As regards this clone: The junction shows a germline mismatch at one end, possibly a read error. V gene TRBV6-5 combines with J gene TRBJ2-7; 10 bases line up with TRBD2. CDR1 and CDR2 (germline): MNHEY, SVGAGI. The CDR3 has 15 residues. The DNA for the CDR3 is TGTGCCAGCAGGTACTCTAGCGGGAGCCGGTACGAGCAGTACTTC. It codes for CASRYSSGSRYEQYF.

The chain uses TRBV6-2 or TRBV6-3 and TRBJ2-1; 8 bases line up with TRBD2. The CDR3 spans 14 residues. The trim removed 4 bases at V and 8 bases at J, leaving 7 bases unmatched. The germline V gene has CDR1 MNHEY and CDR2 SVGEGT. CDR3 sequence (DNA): TGTGCCAGCAGTTCTAGCGGGCTTCGCGATGAGCAGTTCTTC. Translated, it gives CASSSSGLRDEQFF.

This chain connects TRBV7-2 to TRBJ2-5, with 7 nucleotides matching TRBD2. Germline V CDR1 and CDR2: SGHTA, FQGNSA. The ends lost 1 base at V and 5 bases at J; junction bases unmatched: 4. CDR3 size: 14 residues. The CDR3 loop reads CASSLEAGVETQYF. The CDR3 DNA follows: TGTGCCAGCAGCTTAGAGGCGGGGGTGGAGACCCAGTACTTC.

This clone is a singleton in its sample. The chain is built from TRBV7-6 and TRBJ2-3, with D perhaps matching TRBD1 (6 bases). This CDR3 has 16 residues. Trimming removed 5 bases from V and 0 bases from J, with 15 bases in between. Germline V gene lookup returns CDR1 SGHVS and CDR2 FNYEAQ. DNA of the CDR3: TGTGCCAGCAGCCAGGGGAGCACTTCTAGCACAGATACGCAGTATTTT. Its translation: CASSQGSTSSTDTQYF. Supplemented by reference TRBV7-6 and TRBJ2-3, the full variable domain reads GAGVSQSPRYKVTKRGQDVALRCDPISGHVSLYWYRQALGQGPEFLTYFNYEAQQDKSGLPNDRFSAERPEGSISTLTIQRTEQRDSAMYRCASSQGSTSSTDTQYFGPGTRLTVL.

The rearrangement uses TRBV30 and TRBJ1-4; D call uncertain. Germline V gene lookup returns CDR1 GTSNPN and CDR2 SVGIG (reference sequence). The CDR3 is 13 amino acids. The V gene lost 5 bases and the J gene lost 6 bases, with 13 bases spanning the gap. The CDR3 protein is CAWDSGPDEKLFF. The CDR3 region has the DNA TGTGCCTGGGATTCCGGTCCCGATGAAAAACTGTTTTTT.

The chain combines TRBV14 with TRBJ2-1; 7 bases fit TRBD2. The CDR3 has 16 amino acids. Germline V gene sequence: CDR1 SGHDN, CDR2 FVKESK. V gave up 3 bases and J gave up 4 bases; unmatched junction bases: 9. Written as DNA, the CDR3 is TGTGCCAGCAGCCAGGAGCGGGGCCCTCCTTACAATGAGCAGTTCTTC. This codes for CASSQERGPPYNEQFF.

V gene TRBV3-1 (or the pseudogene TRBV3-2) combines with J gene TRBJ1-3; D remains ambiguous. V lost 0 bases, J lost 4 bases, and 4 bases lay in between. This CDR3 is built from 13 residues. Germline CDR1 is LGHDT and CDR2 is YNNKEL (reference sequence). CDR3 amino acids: CASSQDMGNTIYF. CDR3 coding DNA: TGTGCCAGCAGCCAAGATATGGGAAACACCATATATTTT.

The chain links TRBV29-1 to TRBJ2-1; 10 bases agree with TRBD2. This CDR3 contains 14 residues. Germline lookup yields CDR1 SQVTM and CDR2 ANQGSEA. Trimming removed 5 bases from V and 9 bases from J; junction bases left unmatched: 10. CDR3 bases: TGCAGCGTTTCAGAGCGGGAGGGCCGAAGTGAGCAGTTCTTC. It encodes CSVSEREGRSEQFF.

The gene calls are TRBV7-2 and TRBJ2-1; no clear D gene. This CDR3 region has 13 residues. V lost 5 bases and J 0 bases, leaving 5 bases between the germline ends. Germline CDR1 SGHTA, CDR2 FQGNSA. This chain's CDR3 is CASSHSSYNEQFF. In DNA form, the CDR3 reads TGTGCCAGCAGCCACAGCTCCTACAATGAGCAGTTCTTC.

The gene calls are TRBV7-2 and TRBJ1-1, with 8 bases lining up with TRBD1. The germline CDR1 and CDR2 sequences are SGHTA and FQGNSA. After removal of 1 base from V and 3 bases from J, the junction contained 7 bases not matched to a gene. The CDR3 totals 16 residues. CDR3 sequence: CASSLGFVTGDTEAFF. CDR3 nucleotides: TGTGCCAGCAGCTTAGGCTTTGTGACAGGGGACACTGAAGCTTTCTTT.

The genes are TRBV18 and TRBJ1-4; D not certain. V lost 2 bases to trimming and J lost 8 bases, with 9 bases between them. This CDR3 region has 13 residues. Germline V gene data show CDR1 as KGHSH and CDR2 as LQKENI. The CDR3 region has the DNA TGTGCCAGCTCACCAGGGAGGCAGGAAAAACTGTTTTTT. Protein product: CASSPGRQEKLFF.

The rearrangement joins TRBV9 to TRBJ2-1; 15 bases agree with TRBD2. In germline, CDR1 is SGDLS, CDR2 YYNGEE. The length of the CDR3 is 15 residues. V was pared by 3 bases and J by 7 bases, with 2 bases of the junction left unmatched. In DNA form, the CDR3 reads TGTGCCAGCAGCGAAGGGACTAGCGGGGGGAATGAGCAGTTCTTC. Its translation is CASSEGTSGGNEQFF.

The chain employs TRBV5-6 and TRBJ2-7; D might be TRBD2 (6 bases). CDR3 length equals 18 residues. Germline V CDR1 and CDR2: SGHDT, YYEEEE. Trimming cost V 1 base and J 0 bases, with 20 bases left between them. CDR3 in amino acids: CASSLSLGGLMSSYEQYF. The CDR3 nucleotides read TGTGCCAGCAGCTTGAGTCTTGGGGGACTTATGAGCTCCTACGAGCAGTACTTC.

For the CDR3, the DNA is TGTGCCTGGAGTGTCACTGACATCGTTCTAGCTTTCTTT. It yields the protein CAWSVTDIVLAFF. This rearrangement joins TRBV30 to TRBJ1-1; D gene ambiguous. Trimming removed 0 bases at V and 10 bases at J, with 15 bases between. CDR1 and CDR2 from the germline V gene are GTSNPN and SVGIG (reference sequence). This CDR3 has 13 amino acids.

DNA for the CDR3: TGTGCCAGCAGCATTTGGGACAGGGCTGAAAAACTGTTTTTT. This sequence encodes CASSIWDRAEKLFF. The V gene is TRBV7-9, the J gene TRBJ1-4, with 9 nucleotides matching TRBD1. Germline V CDR1 and CDR2: SEHNR, FQNEAQ (reference sequence). Losses at the gene ends were 5 bases for V and 7 bases for J; bases not matched to a gene: 5. This CDR3 is 14 amino acids long.

Here the CDR3 reads CASKAGNTEAFF. The DNA for the CDR3 is TGTGCCAGCAAGGCAGGGAACACTGAAGCTTTCTTT. The chain joins TRBV6-5 to TRBJ1-1; no firm D call. CDR1 is MNHEY and CDR2 is SVGAGI in the germline V gene. V was shortened by 7 bases and J by 1 base, with 7 bases between the two germline ends. The CDR3 contains 12 residues.

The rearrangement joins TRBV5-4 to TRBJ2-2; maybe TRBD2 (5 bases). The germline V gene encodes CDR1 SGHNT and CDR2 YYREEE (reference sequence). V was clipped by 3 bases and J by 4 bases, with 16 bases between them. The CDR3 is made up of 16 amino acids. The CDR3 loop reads CASSSGGTAGTGELFF. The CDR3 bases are TGTGCCAGCAGCTCCGGCGGAACTGCGGGCACCGGGGAGCTGTTTTTT.

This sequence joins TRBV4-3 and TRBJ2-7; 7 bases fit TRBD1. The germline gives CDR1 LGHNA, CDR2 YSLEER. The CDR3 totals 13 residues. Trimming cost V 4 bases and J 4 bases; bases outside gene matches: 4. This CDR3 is CASSPVQGYEQYF. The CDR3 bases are TGCGCCAGCAGCCCAGTACAGGGGTACGAGCAGTACTTC.

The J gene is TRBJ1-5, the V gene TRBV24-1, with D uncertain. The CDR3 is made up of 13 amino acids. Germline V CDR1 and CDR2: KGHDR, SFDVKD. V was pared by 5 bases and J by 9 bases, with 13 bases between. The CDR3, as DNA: TGTGCCACCAGTGCCCTTACGTCCGGGCCCCAGCATTTT. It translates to CATSALTSGPQHF.

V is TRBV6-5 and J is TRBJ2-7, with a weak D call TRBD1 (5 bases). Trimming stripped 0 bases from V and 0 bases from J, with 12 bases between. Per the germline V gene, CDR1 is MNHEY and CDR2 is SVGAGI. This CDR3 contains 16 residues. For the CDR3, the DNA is TGTGCCAGCAGTTACTCTCTGACAGAAGACTCCTACGAGCAGTACTTC. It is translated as CASSYSLTEDSYEQYF.